The 18 T cell receptor beta chains listed next were all sequenced from one sample in a study of shared clonotypes between healthy human individuals. CD45RO-negative, CCR7-selected cells formed the naive CD8 fraction, which excluded terminally differentiated effector memory CD45RA+ cells. The repertoire was sequenced with immunoSEQ multiplex PCR; TCRdb's copy has only in-frame clones and lacks some. The data contain 2 million to 2.5 million clones, roughly 91% of them singletons. The source material was naive CD8+ T cells from PBMCs. Receptor source: a man aged 18 to 29 in good health. Some clones in this sample may be carry-over from other donors' samples.

This sequence joins TRBV7-2 and TRBJ2-5; 10 nucleotides line up with TRBD2. CDR1 is SGHTA, CDR2 FQGNSA, per germline. CDR3 length equals 15 residues. With 3 bases clipped from V and 1 base from J, the junction kept 2 bases outside the gene matches. DNA for the CDR3: TGTGCCAGCAGCTTTCTAGCGGGAGTCCAAGAGACCCAGTACTTC. This sequence encodes CASSFLAGVQETQYF.

The gene calls are TRBV4-1 and TRBJ2-3, with D maybe TRBD2 (7 bases). The germline V gene encodes CDR1 MGHRA and CDR2 YSYEKL. V dropped 1 base and J dropped 0 bases, with 17 bases sitting between them. The CDR3 length is 18 residues. The CDR3 DNA reads as TGCGCCAGCAGCCAAGTCTGGGGGGGCAGGGGTAGCACAGATACGCAGTATTTT. This codes for CASSQVWGGRGSTDTQYF.

The rearrangement uses TRBV5-4 and TRBJ1-1; D not resolved. The CDR3 runs 13 residues. From germline, CDR1 is SGHNT and CDR2 YYREEE (reference sequence). The V end lost 0 bases, the J end lost 4 bases, and 7 bases lay between the germline ends. The CDR3 here is CASSLDRRTEAFF. CDR3 in DNA: TGTGCCAGCAGCTTGGACCGGCGCACTGAAGCTTTCTTT.

The chain recombines TRBV7-9 with TRBJ2-7, with D perhaps TRBD1 (6 bases). The germline V gene encodes CDR1 SEHNR and CDR2 FQNEAQ (reference sequence). This CDR3 region has 13 residues. Deletions cut 5 bases from V and 5 bases from J, with 13 bases between. The CDR3 here is CASSRRGIDEQYF. CDR3 DNA: TGTGCCAGCAGCCGTAGGGGGATTGACGAGCAGTACTTC.

The rearrangement links TRBV4-3 to TRBJ1-4; D ambiguous. Germline CDR1 is LGHNA and CDR2 is YSLEER. CDR3 length: 17 residues. V lost 4 bases to trimming and J lost 0 bases, with 15 bases between them. CDR3 residues: CASSPVVRVSTNEKLFF. The CDR3 region has the DNA TGCGCCAGCAGCCCGGTGGTTAGGGTTTCAACTAATGAAAAACTGTTTTTT.

This chain connects TRBV27 to TRBJ2-2, with unresolved D. The CDR3 is 15 amino acids. Germline CDR1 is MNHEY and CDR2 is SMNVEV (reference sequence). V was trimmed by 2 bases and J by 1 base, leaving 8 bases between them. The DNA of the CDR3 is TGTGCCAGCAGTTTAGTGTCCGTGAACACCGGGGAGCTGTTTTTT. The encoded protein is CASSLVSVNTGELFF.

The J gene is TRBJ2-1, the V gene TRBV4-1; D is undetermined. Trimming left V 0 bases short and J 0 bases short, with 18 bases between. CDR3 length: 19 amino acids. The V gene's germline CDR1 is MGHRA and CDR2 YSYEKL. The CDR3 coding sequence is TGCGCCAGCAGCCAAGATACGTCCCTCTATCAGAGCTCCTACAATGAGCAGTTCTTC. Protein: CASSQDTSLYQSSYNEQFF.

The rearrangement joins TRBV5-8 to TRBJ1-2; the D gene is possibly TRBD1 (5 bases). Germline lookup yields CDR1 SGHTS and CDR2 YDEGEE. Trimming left V 2 bases short and J 5 bases short, with 16 bases between. The CDR3 covers 15 residues. The CDR3 bases are TGTGCCAGCAGCTTCCGGGACCGTGATTGGTATGGCTACACCTTC. Protein sequence: CASSFRDRDWYGYTF.

The gene calls are TRBV6-5 and TRBJ2-1; tentatively, D is TRBD1 (6 bases). The germline V gene has CDR1 MNHEY and CDR2 SVGAGI. V lost 2 bases, J lost 4 bases, and 9 bases lay in between. This CDR3 has 14 amino acids. CDR3 loop: CASSYATGYNEQFF. The CDR3 nucleotides read TGTGCCAGCAGTTACGCGACAGGATACAATGAGCAGTTCTTC.

The V call is TRBV30, the J call TRBJ2-5; TRBD2 matches at 7 bases. CDR1 GTSNPN and CDR2 SVGIG come from the germline V gene (reference sequence). This CDR3 spans 14 amino acids. V dropped 2 bases and J dropped 5; count of bases not matched to a gene: 8. CDR3 bases: TGTGCCTGGAGTTGGGGGAGGGATCGGGAGACCCAGTACTTC. Its translation is CAWSWGRDRETQYF.

The chain links TRBV6-1 to TRBJ2-1, with D possibly TRBD2 on 6 matching bases. V lost 5 bases and J 8 bases, leaving 19 bases between the germline ends. This CDR3 has 15 amino acids. CDR1 and CDR2 (germline): MNHNS, SASEGT. The CDR3 DNA sequence: TGTGCCAGCAGTCTTGCCGGAGGGACCACGGATGAGCAGTTCTTC. Its protein product is CASSLAGGTTDEQFF.

There are a few counts of this clone. The sample holds other DNA sequences that translate to the same CDR3. This chain uses TRBV27 with TRBJ2-7; 10 positions match TRBD1. Germline assignment: CDR1 MNHEY and CDR2 SMNVEV (reference sequence). J gave up 3 bases and V 6 bases, and 5 bases lay outside the gene matches. The CDR3 runs to 14 residues. CDR3 protein: CASSSRDRGYEQYF. The CDR3 bases are TGTGCCAGCAGCTCCCGGGACAGGGGCTACGAGCAGTACTTC.

The rearrangement uses TRBV15 and TRBJ2-7; TRBD2 aligns across 11 bases. This CDR3 region has 19 residues. Per germline, CDR1 LNHNV and CDR2 YYDKDF (reference sequence). V lost 0 bases to trimming and J lost 4 bases; unmatched junction nucleotides: 14. CDR3 bases: TGTGCCACCAGCAGAGATGGGAGACAGATAGCGGGAGGGATGTACGAGCAGTACTTC. This codes for CATSRDGRQIAGGMYEQYF.

The chain joins TRBV14 to TRBJ2-7; D is possibly TRBD2 (5 bases). V dropped 3 bases and J dropped 2 bases, with 17 bases sitting between them. The CDR3 is made up of 16 amino acids. Germline CDR1 is SGHDN and CDR2 is FVKESK. CDR3 DNA sequence: TGTGCCAGCAGCCATGATACTACGGACGGGACCTACGAGCAGTACTTC. It is translated as CASSHDTTDGTYEQYF.

The chain uses TRBV28 and TRBJ2-5; 9 nucleotides align to TRBD1. Germline V lookup: CDR1 MDHEN, CDR2 SYDVKM. This CDR3 has 17 residues. The CDR3 DNA reads as TGTGTCCCTCCGGGACAGGGAAACCCAAAGTACCAAGAGACCCAGTACTTC. This encodes CVPPGQGNPKYQETQYF. The complete variable domain, with remaining parts taken from reference TRBV28 and TRBJ2-5, reads DVKVTQSSRYLVKRTGEKVFLECVQDMDHENMFWYRQDPGLGLRLIYFSYDVKMKEKGDIPEGYSVSREKKERFSLILESASTNQTSMYLCVPPGQGNPKYQETQYFGPGTRLLVL.

J is TRBJ1-4 and V is TRBV7-9; D might be TRBD1 (5 bases). The CDR3 contains 15 residues. CDR1 and CDR2 (germline): SEHNR, FQNEAQ (reference sequence). The V end was cut by 7 bases, the J end by 4 bases, with 16 bases between. The chain's CDR3 is CASTPGGGGNEKLFF. The CDR3 coding sequence is TGTGCCAGCACCCCCGGGGGAGGAGGTAATGAAAAACTGTTTTTT.

A word on this clone: Other DNA sequences in the same sample also yield this CDR3. The rearrangement uses TRBV27 and TRBJ2-4; D remains unclear. V was pared by 5 bases and J by 0 bases, with 8 bases between. The CDR3 consists of 14 residues. Looked up from germline, CDR1 is MNHEY and CDR2 is SMNVEV (reference sequence). Here the CDR3 DNA reads TGTGCCAGCAGTCCGGGTTTAGCCAAAAACATTCAGTACTTC. Protein sequence: CASSPGLAKNIQYF.

The V gene is TRBV5-1, the J gene TRBJ2-2; D is unclear. Trimming took off 5 bases at V and 6 bases at J, with 8 bases between the two ends. Germline CDR1 and CDR2: SGHRS and YFSETQ. The length of the CDR3 is 12 residues. The CDR3 DNA reads as TGCGCCAGCAGTTCTCTAGCCGGGGAGCTGTTTTTT. Translation: CASSSLAGELFF.